This TCR beta chain was identified during a study of T cell repertoires in cytomegalovirus infection. Study context: Use of recently identified HLA-C-restricted and well-studied HLA-B-restricted CMV epitopes was part of the study. A matching HLA type, together with CMV infection, was signaled by public TCR beta signatures. Study results and caveats: In two of eight donors, the top clonotype was HLA-C-restricted CMV-specific.

In the case of this clonotype: Its antigen remains unknown.

Germline V gene sequence: CDR1 SGHAT, CDR2 FQNNGV. CDR3 length: 16 residues. Trimming took 3 bases from V and 2 from J, leaving 16 bases between them. Each CDR3 protein gets one entry after TCRdb re-called the reads with MiXCR. The sample has fewer than 950,000 distinct CDR3 sequences, around a third seen once; the top ten hold roughly 12%. The starting material was cultured CD8+ T cells from PBMCs, obtained from culture after CMV antigen stimulation. V gene TRBV11-2 combines with J gene TRBJ1-2; no definite D call. The TCR comes from a human donor in good health (CMV status not recorded). Some clones in this sample may be carry-over from other donors' samples. The CDR3 DNA follows: TGTGCCAGCAGCTTGGCCCCGTACAGAGCAAACTATGGCTACACCTTC. Residues: CASSLAPYRANYGYTF.